This is a list of T cell receptor beta chains from one sample in a study of cytomegalovirus exposure and HLA in healthy donors. The data were produced by immunoSEQ multiplex PCR, yet TCRdb's version contains in-frame clones alone and is incomplete. The data hold 110,000 to 150,000 clones, with 60% to 80% observed a single time. Sequenced: PBMCs. These receptors all come from a male donor in good health and CMV-seronegative. The CDR3 runs from the conserved cysteine through the conserved F or W. Each record gives: clone size, V gene, CDR3 protein. The listing skips clone size in some rows; elsewhere it reads once, few, many or a size class.

clone size: -
V gene: TRBV7-8
CDR3 protein: CASSLPGQGKRGYTF

clone size: -
V gene: TRBV5-1
CDR3 protein: CASSLLTSSEKLFF

clone size: -
V gene: TRBV18
CDR3 protein: CASSPRLGGPMNTEAFF

clone size: once
V gene: TRBV27
CDR3 protein: CASSSPARGSSTDTQYF

clone size: -
V gene: TRBV18
CDR3 protein: CASSPGVEGRRGLDFF

clone size: -
V gene: TRBV5-4
CDR3 protein: CASSPTGSYNSPLHF

clone size: -
V gene: TRBV7-8
CDR3 protein: CASSADSWNTEAFF

clone size: -
V gene: TRBV27
CDR3 protein: CASSLTGGVRKDGYTF

clone size: -
V gene: TRBV19
CDR3 protein: CASKPGMYTGELFF

clone size: -
V gene: TRBV9
CDR3 protein: CASSIIQGIGTEAFF

clone size: -
V gene: TRBV10-1
CDR3 protein: CASSESTLAGVYEQFF

clone size: -
V gene: TRBV14
CDR3 protein: CASSETYRRGRLTEAFF

clone size: -
V gene: TRBV13
CDR3 protein: CASSPLGMRGEQYF

clone size: -
V gene: TRBV5-1
CDR3 protein: CASGQGAYEQYF

clone size: once
V gene: TRBV15
CDR3 protein: CATSLEQGGQHF

clone size: -
V gene: TRBV10-2
CDR3 protein: CASSEQRGVYNEQFF

clone size: -
V gene: TRBV9
CDR3 protein: CASSPRLAGGPEETQYF